These 30 T cell receptor beta chains share one sample of origin, sequenced in a study of glioma-infiltrating T cells after dendritic cell vaccination. The data were produced by immunoSEQ multiplex PCR, yet TCRdb's version contains in-frame clones alone and is incomplete. The sample lists tens of thousands of clones; 70% to 85% were seen once. Regarding time point: after dendritic cell vaccination, including at tumor progression/relapse. This specimen consisted of blood, obtained after dendritic cell vaccination. The receptors come from a human donor with glioblastoma.

The chain carries TRBV6-5 and TRBJ1-3; a possible D gene is TRBD1 (5 bases). The CDR3 is made up of 14 amino acids. V lost 6 bases and J 0 bases, leaving 9 bases between the germline ends. Germline values: CDR1 MNHEY, CDR2 SVGAGI. CDR3 bases: TGTGCCAGCAGAAGCGACAGCTCTGGAAACACCATATATTTT. The encoded protein is CASRSDSSGNTIYF.

The chain is built from TRBV27 and TRBJ1-1; possible D gene TRBD1, 5 bases. The CDR3 is 14 residues long. V lost 6 bases and J lost 1, with 12 bases in between. Germline loops: CDR1 MNHEY, CDR2 SMNVEV (reference sequence). The CDR3 nucleotides read TGTGCCAGCAGCTTTGGGGGGGGGAACACTGAAGCTTTCTTT. This sequence encodes CASSFGGGNTEAFF.

CDR3 residues: CASSLGQGLNTEAFF. In nucleotides, the CDR3 is TGTGCCAGCAGTTTAGGCCAGGGTCTGAACACTGAAGCTTTCTTT. J is TRBJ1-1 and V is TRBV27; perhaps TRBD1 as D (5 bases). With 2 bases removed from V and 0 bases from J, the gap between germline ends came to 10 bases. Germline loops: CDR1 MNHEY, CDR2 SMNVEV (reference sequence). The CDR3 loop spans 15 amino acids.

CDR3 nucleotide sequence: TGTGCCAGCGTGACTTTACAGACAGGGTCCGGCTACACCTTC. Translated, it gives CASVTLQTGSGYTF. The rearrangement uses TRBV2 and TRBJ1-2, with 7 bases aligning to TRBD1. Trimming cost V 8 bases and J 8 bases; bases outside gene matches: 14. Germline V gene lookup returns CDR1 SNHLY and CDR2 FYNNEI. The CDR3 spans 14 residues.

The chain recombines TRBV30 with TRBJ1-2, with D tentatively TRBD1 (5 bases). Germline V gene sequence: CDR1 GTSNPN, CDR2 SVGIG (reference sequence). CDR3 size: 15 residues. V was trimmed by 2 bases and J by 5 bases, leaving 18 bases between them. CDR3 DNA sequence: TGTGCCTGGAGTCAGGGAAGGGGCTTTTTGTATGGCTACACCTTC. Amino acid sequence: CAWSQGRGFLYGYTF.

This chain links TRBV4-1 with TRBJ2-7, with TRBD1 as a possible D gene (5 bases). With 1 base removed from V and 1 base from J, the gap between germline ends came to 14 bases. Germline CDR1 and CDR2: MGHRA and YSYEKL. The CDR3 runs to 16 residues. This CDR3 reads CASSQAWGLKSYEQYF. The CDR3 DNA reads as TGCGCCAGCAGCCAAGCCTGGGGCTTAAAATCCTACGAGCAGTACTTC.

The chain links TRBV7-9 to TRBJ1-1, with D perhaps matching TRBD1 (6 bases). The CDR3 is made up of 14 amino acids. Germline loops: CDR1 SEHNR, CDR2 FQNEAQ (reference sequence). V was pared by 5 bases and J by 0 bases, with 10 bases between. DNA of the CDR3: TGTGCCAGCAGCCCCAGGGGCATGAACACTGAAGCTTTCTTT. Amino acids: CASSPRGMNTEAFF.

The rearrangement joins TRBV30 to TRBJ2-1; a possible D gene is TRBD1 (6 bases). From germline, CDR1 is GTSNPN and CDR2 SVGIG (reference sequence). V was clipped by 5 bases and J by 6 bases, with 14 bases between them. The CDR3 covers 13 residues. CDR3 sequence (DNA): TGTGCCTGGTCCAGGACAGAGATCAATGAGCAGTTCTTC. Translation: CAWSRTEINEQFF.

V gene TRBV5-1 combines with J gene TRBJ2-5; D may be TRBD1 (5 bases). CDR1 and CDR2 from the germline V gene are SGHRS and YFSETQ. Trimming cost V 0 bases and J 1 base, with 10 bases left between them. CDR3 size: 15 residues. CDR3 in amino acids: CASSLDKRGQETQYF. Here the CDR3 DNA reads TGCGCCAGCAGCTTGGACAAAAGGGGCCAAGAGACCCAGTACTTC.

This rearrangement joins TRBV6-1 to TRBJ2-1; D remains ambiguous. The germline V and J ends were trimmed by 4 bases and 5 bases, with 15 bases remaining between them. The CDR3 sequence is 15 residues long. Germline loops: CDR1 MNHNS, CDR2 SASEGT. Written as DNA, the CDR3 is TGTGCCAGCAGTGCCCAGGTTTTCCTTAACAATGAGCAGTTCTTC. It yields the protein CASSAQVFLNNEQFF.

The chain combines TRBV6-1 with TRBJ1-5; maybe TRBD1 (5 bases). This CDR3 has 15 residues. The V gene's germline CDR1 is MNHNS and CDR2 SASEGT. V gave up 6 bases and J gave up 4 bases, with 16 bases separating them. CDR3 in amino acids: CASRVMNRSNQPQHF. The CDR3 nucleotides read TGTGCCAGCAGAGTGATGAACAGGTCTAATCAGCCCCAGCATTTT.

On this clone itself: A read error may account for a junction end that differs from germline. The V and J genes are TRBV25-1 and TRBJ1-6; possibly TRBD1 for D (6 bases). The germline gives CDR1 MGHDK, CDR2 SYGVNS. This CDR3 has 14 residues. For the CDR3, the DNA is TGTGCCAGCAGTGAACCAGGGGATAATTCCCCCCTCCCCTTT. It encodes CASSEPGDNSPLPF.

The CDR3 coding sequence is TGTGCCAGCAGCGGTAGTAGCAATCAGCCCCAGCATTTT. As protein: CASSGSSNQPQHF. The V gene is TRBV27, the J gene TRBJ1-5, with no clear D. This CDR3 has 13 amino acids. The ends were cut back, 6 bases at V and 0 bases at J, with 6 bases in the middle. Germline assignment: CDR1 MNHEY and CDR2 SMNVEV (reference sequence).

The V and J genes are TRBV11-3 and TRBJ1-1; 7 nucleotides match TRBD1. Germline lookup yields CDR1 SGHNT and CDR2 YENEEA. The CDR3 is 13 amino acids. The J segment lost 5 bases and the V segment lost 1 base, leaving 1 base of the junction unmatched. The CDR3 DNA sequence: TGTGCCAGCAGCTTAGCAGGGGGGACTGAAGCTTTCTTT. Its protein is CASSLAGGTEAFF.

V and J are TRBV7-9 and TRBJ2-4, with D maybe TRBD1 (7 bases). In germline, CDR1 is SEHNR, CDR2 FQNEAQ (reference sequence). Trimming cost V 5 bases and J 5 bases, with 19 bases left between them. The CDR3 has 16 amino acids. For the CDR3, the DNA is TGTGCCAGCAGCCCCCGAGGAGGGGGCGGGCAAAACATTCAGTACTTC. Translation gives CASSPRGGGGQNIQYF.

This clone was counted a few times. The chain uses TRBV5-1 and TRBJ1-4; D is perhaps TRBD1 (6 bases). Germline V lookup: CDR1 SGHRS, CDR2 YFSETQ. This CDR3 is 16 amino acids long. Between the trimmed V and J ends, which lost 0 bases and 6 bases, there was a span of 15 bases. The CDR3 region is CASSLAVGGRDEKLFF. The CDR3 nucleotides read TGCGCCAGCAGCTTGGCCGTGGGGGGGCGCGATGAAAAACTGTTTTTT.

The gene calls are TRBV4-1 and TRBJ2-1, with 9 nucleotides matching TRBD1. The CDR3 is 15 amino acids. The germline CDR1 and CDR2 sequences are MGHRA and YSYEKL. V gave up 3 bases and J gave up 9 bases; unmatched junction bases: 9. The CDR3 here is CASSQTGGLFIEQFF. CDR3 nucleotides: TGCGCCAGCAGCCAGACAGGGGGTCTCTTTATTGAGCAGTTCTTC.

The rearrangement uses TRBV4-1 and TRBJ2-3; D unclear. Germline V gene lookup returns CDR1 MGHRA and CDR2 YSYEKL. This CDR3 contains 12 residues. Trimming shortened V by 1 base and J by 4 bases, and 3 bases separated the two germline ends. The CDR3: CASSQGPDTQYF. The DNA of the CDR3 is TGCGCCAGCAGCCAAGGGCCAGATACGCAGTATTTT.

This chain uses TRBV18 with TRBJ1-1; 7 bases agree with TRBD1. The CDR3 is made up of 14 amino acids. The V and J ends lost 3 bases and 5 bases, in that order; junction bases with no gene match: 6. CDR1 and CDR2 (germline): KGHSH, LQKENI. The CDR3 here is CASSPETGWTEAFF. The DNA of the CDR3 is TGTGCCAGCTCACCCGAGACAGGGTGGACTGAAGCTTTCTTT. Variable domain in full (rest from reference TRBV18 and TRBJ1-1): NAGVMQNPRHLVRRRGQEARLRCSPMKGHSHVYWYRQLPEEGLKFMVYLQKENIIDESGMPKERFSAEFPKEGPSILRIQQVVRGDSAAYFCASSPETGWTEAFFGQGTRLTVV.

The V gene is TRBV30, the J gene TRBJ2-5, with D maybe TRBD2 (6 bases). CDR3 length equals 16 residues. Trimming stripped 0 bases from V and 0 bases from J, with 14 bases between. Germline V CDR1 and CDR2: GTSNPN, SVGIG (reference sequence). The CDR3 here is CAWSVRGVMYQETQYF. In nucleotides, the CDR3 is TGTGCCTGGAGTGTACGCGGGGTCATGTACCAAGAGACCCAGTACTTC.

The V call is TRBV9, the J call TRBJ2-1, with 13 bases that match TRBD2. V was pared by 3 bases and J by 10 bases, with 4 bases of the junction left unmatched. Germline V gene lookup returns CDR1 SGDLS and CDR2 YYNGEE. The CDR3 runs to 14 residues. CDR3 residues: CASSAGLAGREQFF. The CDR3 nucleotides read TGTGCCAGCAGCGCGGGACTAGCGGGGAGAGAGCAGTTCTTC. The full variable domain, in which reference TRBV9 and TRBJ2-1 provide the parts outside the CDR3, is DSGVTQTPKHLITATGQRVTLRCSPRSGDLSVYWYQQSLDQGLQFLIQYYNGEERAKGNILERFSAQQFPDLHSELNLSSLELGDSALYFCASSAGLAGREQFFGPGTRLTVL.

For this clone: Additional DNA sequences in this sample encode the identical CDR3. The rearrangement links TRBV7-2 to TRBJ2-5, with TRBD1 matching 7 bases. This CDR3 comprises 14 residues. Trimming cost V 3 bases and J 1 base; bases outside gene matches: 2. The germline CDR1 and CDR2 sequences are SGHTA and FQGNSA. The CDR3 is CASSFDRVQETQYF. The CDR3 coding sequence is TGTGCCAGCAGCTTTGACAGGGTCCAAGAGACCCAGTACTTC.

The CDR3 sequence is CASSLWDRSYGYTF. The CDR3, as DNA: TGTGCCAGCTCACTCTGGGACAGGAGTTATGGCTACACCTTC. The J gene is TRBJ1-2, the V gene TRBV18; 8 nucleotides agree with TRBD1. Unmatched junction bases numbered 6, after V lost 4 bases and J lost 5 bases. CDR3 length: 14 amino acids. Per germline, CDR1 KGHSH and CDR2 LQKENI.

V usage is TRBV27 and J usage is TRBJ2-7, with TRBD2 matching over 7 bases. Trimming at V came to 8 bases and at J to 3 bases, leaving 13 bases not matched to a gene. The germline CDR1 and CDR2 sequences are MNHEY and SMNVEV (reference sequence). This CDR3 has 15 amino acids. CDR3 nucleotides: TGTGCCAGCGCACGGGGAGGGCGTCGCCTCTACGAGCAGTACTTC. It specifies CASARGGRRLYEQYF.

V gene TRBV27 combines with J gene TRBJ2-3; D is possibly TRBD2 (5 bases). The germline gives CDR1 MNHEY, CDR2 SMNVEV (reference sequence). The CDR3 has 15 amino acids. Trimming cost V 5 bases and J 0 bases, with 12 bases left between them. The CDR3 DNA sequence: TGTGCCAGCAGTCCTCCACTAGAGAGCACAGATACGCAGTATTTT. This gives the protein CASSPPLESTDTQYF.

The chain carries TRBV6-5 and TRBJ2-7; the match to TRBD1 covers 11 bases. Germline lookup yields CDR1 MNHEY and CDR2 SVGAGI. V shed 5 bases, J shed 6 bases, and the junction held 9 bases outside the gene matches. The CDR3 loop spans 15 amino acids. CDR3 loop: CASSKSGTGGFEQYF. The CDR3 DNA reads as TGTGCCAGCAGTAAATCCGGGACAGGGGGTTTCGAGCAGTACTTC.

This clone was recorded once. This chain connects TRBV5-6 to TRBJ2-7; D may be TRBD1 (6 bases). CDR3 length: 13 amino acids. V lost 4 bases and J 2 bases, leaving 10 bases between the germline ends. CDR1 SGHDT and CDR2 YYEEEE come from the germline V gene. The CDR3 sequence: CASSGGPAYEQYF. DNA of the CDR3: TGTGCCAGCAGCGGGGGCCCAGCCTACGAGCAGTACTTC. Combining the CDR3 with reference TRBV5-6 and TRBJ2-7 gives the whole variable domain DAGVTQSPTHLIKTRGQQVTLRCSPKSGHDTVSWYQQALGQGPQFIFQYYEEEERQRGNFPDRFSGHQFPNYSSELNVNALLLGDSALYLCASSGGPAYEQYFGPGTRLTVT.

This clone was recorded a few times. The rearrangement uses TRBV4-1 and TRBJ1-3; D remains unclear. Germline CDR1 reads MGHRA; CDR2 reads YSYEKL. Trimming stripped 0 bases from V and 0 bases from J, with 3 bases between. The CDR3 totals 14 residues. CDR3 coding DNA: TGCGCCAGCAGCCAAGATAGCTCTGGAAACACCATATATTTT. This translates into CASSQDSSGNTIYF.

This chain uses TRBV6-5 with TRBJ2-5, with D maybe TRBD1 (5 bases). The CDR3 has 13 residues. Germline V lookup: CDR1 MNHEY, CDR2 SVGAGI. The V and J ends lost 0 bases and 4 bases respectively, with 6 bases between them. CDR3 sequence (DNA): TGTGCCAGCAGTTACTCCAGGGCAGAGACCCAGTACTTC. Its translation: CASSYSRAETQYF.

This sequence joins TRBV11-2 and TRBJ1-2; D ambiguous. This CDR3 is built from 16 residues. Germline V lookup: CDR1 SGHAT, CDR2 FQNNGV. V lost 7 bases, J lost 0 bases, and 18 bases lay in between. The CDR3 sequence is CASTPRPWEANYGYTF. CDR3 in DNA: TGTGCCAGCACCCCTCGACCCTGGGAGGCTAACTATGGCTACACCTTC.